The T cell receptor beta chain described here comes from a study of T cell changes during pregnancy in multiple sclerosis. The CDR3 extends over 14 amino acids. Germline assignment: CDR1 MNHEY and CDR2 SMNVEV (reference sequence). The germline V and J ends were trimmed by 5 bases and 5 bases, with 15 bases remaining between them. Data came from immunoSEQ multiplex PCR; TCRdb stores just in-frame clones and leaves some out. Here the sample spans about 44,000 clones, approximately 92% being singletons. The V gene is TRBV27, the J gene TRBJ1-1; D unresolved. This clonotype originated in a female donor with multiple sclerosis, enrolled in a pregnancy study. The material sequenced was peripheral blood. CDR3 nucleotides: TGTGCCAGCAGTCCGACGGTGGTTGGGACTGAAGCTTTCTTT. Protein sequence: CASSPTVVGTEAFF.